This entry lists 13 T cell receptor beta chains sequenced from one sample in a study of blood T cell repertoires in COVID-19. Measured with immunoSEQ multiplex PCR; TCRdb has only the in-frame clones, and not every one. The data contain a few hundred thousand clones, around 80% of them singletons. The sequencing sample was made of peripheral blood. The receptors come from a human donor in a cohort sampled during active COVID-19.

V usage is TRBV24-1 and J usage is TRBJ2-6; the D gene is possibly TRBD1 (5 bases). Germline loops: CDR1 KGHDR, CDR2 SFDVKD. This CDR3 has 16 amino acids. V lost 6 bases, J lost 1 base, and 12 bases lay in between. CDR3 residues: CATSQGRGSGANVLTF. CDR3 nucleotides: TGTGCCACCAGTCAGGGTAGAGGATCTGGGGCCAACGTCCTGACTTTC.

The J gene is TRBJ2-5, the V gene TRBV28; 7 bases match TRBD2. The trim removed 7 bases at V and 5 bases at J, leaving 4 bases unmatched. The V gene's germline CDR1 is MDHEN and CDR2 SYDVKM. The length of the CDR3 is 12 residues. The CDR3 DNA follows: TGTGCCAGCAATGCGGGAGTGGAGACCCAGTACTTC. Translated, it gives CASNAGVETQYF.

V is TRBV3-1 (or the pseudogene TRBV3-2) and J is TRBJ2-7, with 11 bases lining up with TRBD2. The CDR3 runs to 15 residues. Unmatched junction bases numbered 6, after V lost 1 base and J lost 7 bases. Germline loops: CDR1 LGHDT, CDR2 YNNKEL (reference sequence). The CDR3 protein is CASSQGLVAGGEQYF. CDR3 DNA sequence: TGTGCCAGCAGCCAAGGTCTCGTAGCGGGGGGGGAGCAGTACTTC.

CDR3 protein: CASSLTGADTQYF. In nucleotides, the CDR3 is TGTGCCAGCAGCCTAACAGGAGCAGATACGCAGTATTTT. The J gene is TRBJ2-3, the V gene TRBV7-9; possible D gene TRBD1, 5 bases. This CDR3 is built from 13 residues. V lost 5 bases, J lost 4 bases, and 10 bases lay in between. The germline V gene has CDR1 SEHNR and CDR2 FQNEAQ (reference sequence).

V and J are TRBV28 and TRBJ1-2, with 7 bases identical to TRBD1. The CDR3 contains 13 residues. After removal of 6 bases from V and 3 bases from J, the junction contained 4 bases not matched to a gene. Germline CDR1 is MDHEN and CDR2 is SYDVKM. CDR3 sequence: CASSHDRDYGYTF. The CDR3 region has the DNA TGTGCCAGCAGCCATGACAGGGACTATGGCTACACCTTC.

The chain is built from TRBV9 and TRBJ2-1; TRBD2 matches 9 bases. The CDR3 sequence is 16 residues long. Trimming removed 1 base from V and 9 bases from J; junction bases left unmatched: 11. Germline values: CDR1 SGDLS, CDR2 YYNGEE. Here the CDR3 reads CASSVSGSSGISEQFF. The CDR3 DNA follows: TGTGCCAGCAGCGTAAGTGGGTCTAGCGGGATAAGTGAGCAGTTCTTC.

The table lists this clone with a count of one. The V and J genes are TRBV28 and TRBJ2-7, with 7 positions matching TRBD2. The V gene's germline CDR1 is MDHEN and CDR2 SYDVKM. With V trimmed by 4 bases and J by 0 bases, 12 bases remained unmatched. This CDR3 contains 17 residues. The CDR3 nucleotides read TGTGCCAGCAGTTCCCCCATCACCCTAGCGGTCTCCTACGAGCAGTACTTC. Residues: CASSSPITLAVSYEQYF.

V is TRBV6-2 or TRBV6-3 and J is TRBJ2-7; TRBD2 aligns across 12 bases. The V gene end was trimmed by 6 bases and the J gene end by 0 bases; junction bases not matched to a gene: 6. Germline V gene lookup returns CDR1 MNHEY and CDR2 SVGEGT. The CDR3 totals 16 residues. The CDR3 region is CASSLGLAGHSYEQYF. CDR3 sequence (DNA): TGTGCCAGCAGCCTTGGACTAGCGGGACACTCCTACGAGCAGTACTTC.

The chain couples TRBV18 to TRBJ1-5; the D gene is possibly TRBD1 (6 bases). The CDR3 spans 14 residues. The V gene's germline CDR1 is KGHSH and CDR2 LQKENI. Trimming took 6 bases from V and 3 from J, leaving 12 bases between them. CDR3 amino acids: CASSSGVDNQPQHF. DNA of the CDR3: TGTGCCAGCTCGTCAGGGGTCGACAATCAGCCCCAGCATTTT.

The rearrangement uses TRBV29-1 and TRBJ2-3; TRBD2 matches 9 bases. CDR1 and CDR2 (germline): SQVTM, ANQGSEA. CDR3 length: 15 residues. After removal of 8 bases from V and 2 bases from J, the junction contained 11 bases not matched to a gene. DNA for the CDR3: TGCAGCACCCGGGGGATAGCGGGAGTCACAGATACGCAGTATTTT. Protein: CSTRGIAGVTDTQYF.

V gene TRBV7-2 combines with J gene TRBJ1-3; 7 bases map to TRBD1. The CDR3 runs 15 residues. Germline CDR1 is SGHTA and CDR2 is FQGNSA. V lost 1 base and J lost 2; bases outside the gene matches: 2. Here the CDR3 reads CASSLDRGPGNTIYF. The CDR3 coding sequence is TGTGCCAGCAGCTTAGATAGGGGGCCTGGAAACACCATATATTTT. The whole variable domain, filled in from reference TRBV7-2 and TRBJ1-3, reads GAGVSQSPSNKVTEKGKDVELRCDPISGHTALYWYRQSLGQGLEFLIYFQGNSAPDKSGLPSDRFSAERTGGSVSTLTIQRTQQEDSAVYLCASSLDRGPGNTIYFGEGSWLTVV.

V is TRBV5-5 and J is TRBJ1-1; TRBD1 matches at 7 bases. In germline, CDR1 is SGHKS, CDR2 YYEKEE (reference sequence). CDR3 length equals 15 residues. With V trimmed by 2 bases and J by 2 bases, 6 bases remained unmatched. This CDR3 reads CASSLLQGLNTEAFF. The CDR3 bases are TGTGCCAGCAGCTTATTACAGGGGCTTAACACTGAAGCTTTCTTT.

V usage is TRBV19 and J usage is TRBJ2-1; 11 positions agree with TRBD2. The junction had 9 bases not matched to a gene; V was cut back by 5 bases and J by 12 bases. This CDR3 has 14 amino acids. Looked up from germline, CDR1 is LNHDA and CDR2 is SQIVND (reference sequence). CDR3 region: CASSLAGGHWVQFF. CDR3 coding DNA: TGTGCCAGTAGTCTAGCGGGAGGTCACTGGGTGCAGTTCTTC.